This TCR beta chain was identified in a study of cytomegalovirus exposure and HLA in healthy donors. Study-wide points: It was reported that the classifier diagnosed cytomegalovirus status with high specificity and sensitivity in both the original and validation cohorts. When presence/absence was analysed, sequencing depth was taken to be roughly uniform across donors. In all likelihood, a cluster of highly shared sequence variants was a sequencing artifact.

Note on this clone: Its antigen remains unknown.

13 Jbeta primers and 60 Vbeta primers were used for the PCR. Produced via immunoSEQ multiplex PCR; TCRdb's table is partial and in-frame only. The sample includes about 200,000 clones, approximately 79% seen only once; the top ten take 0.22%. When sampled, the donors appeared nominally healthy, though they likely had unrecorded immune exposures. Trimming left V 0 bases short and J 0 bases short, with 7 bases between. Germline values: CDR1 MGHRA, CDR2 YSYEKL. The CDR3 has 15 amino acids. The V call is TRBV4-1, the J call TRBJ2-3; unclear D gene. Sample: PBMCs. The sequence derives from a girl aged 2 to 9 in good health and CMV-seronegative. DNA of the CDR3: TGCGCCAGCAGCCAAGACGTCAGTAGCACAGATACGCAGTATTTT. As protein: CASSQDVSSTDTQYF.